The clone carrying this T cell receptor (beta chain) turned up a few times. Its antigen is unknown. The sample belongs to a study of beta chain features in type 1 diabetes. Sort purity for all populations was recorded as exceeding 98%. Trimming stripped 2 bases from V and 3 bases from J, with 7 bases between. This CDR3 has 12 amino acids. The germline V gene has CDR1 GTSNPN and CDR2 SVGIG (reference sequence). Study results and caveats: Small HLA sub-analyses could not settle whether HLA shapes TCRB rearrangement. Within each of all four CD4+ subsets, Type 1 diabetes patients had TCRB CDR3s that were moderately but significantly shorter. Compared to healthy donors, patients appeared to have naive, central memory and Treg TCRB repertoires that were more alike.

Expressed TCRB transcripts were sequenced after all isolated RNA was converted to cDNA. Data came from immunoSEQ multiplex PCR; TCRdb stores just in-frame clones and leaves some out. This sample has approximately 150,000 clones, with more than 10% found just once. The genes are TRBV30 and TRBJ1-2; perhaps TRBD1 as D (5 bases). This TCR came from a young man with type 1 diabetes. The sample comprised central memory CD4+ T cells from blood. CDR3 coding DNA: TGTGCCTGGAGTCGGGGGGACTATGGCTACACCTTC. Protein sequence: CAWSRGDYGYTF.